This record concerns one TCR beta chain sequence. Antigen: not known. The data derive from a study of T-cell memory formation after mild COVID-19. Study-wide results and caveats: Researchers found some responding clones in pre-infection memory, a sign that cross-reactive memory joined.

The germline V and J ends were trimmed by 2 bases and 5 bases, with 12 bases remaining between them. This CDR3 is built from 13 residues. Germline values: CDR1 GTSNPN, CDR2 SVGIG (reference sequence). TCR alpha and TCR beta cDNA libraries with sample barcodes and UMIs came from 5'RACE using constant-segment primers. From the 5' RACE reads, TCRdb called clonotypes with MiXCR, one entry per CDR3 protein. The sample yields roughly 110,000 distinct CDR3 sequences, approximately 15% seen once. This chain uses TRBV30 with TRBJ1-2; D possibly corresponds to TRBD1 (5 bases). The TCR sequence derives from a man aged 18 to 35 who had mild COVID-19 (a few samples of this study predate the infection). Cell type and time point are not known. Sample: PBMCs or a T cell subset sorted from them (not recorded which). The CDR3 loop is CAWSKGTVYGYTF. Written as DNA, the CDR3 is TGTGCCTGGAGTAAAGGGACGGTTTATGGCTACACCTTC. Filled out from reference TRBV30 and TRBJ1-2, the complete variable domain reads SQTIHQWPATLVQPVGSPLSLECTVEGTSNPNLYWYRQAAGRGLQLLFYSVGIGQISSEVPQNLSASRPQDRQFILSSKKLLLSDSGFYLCAWSKGTVYGYTFGSGTRLTVV.